This T cell receptor (beta chain) was obtained from a study of cytomegalovirus exposure and HLA in healthy donors (dated by TCRdb to the late 2010s). In terms of the full investigation: In an earlier analysis of some 610 of the donors, 250 to 350 Gb of sequence data and approximately 120 million unique TCR beta sequences from roughly 180 million T cells were reported. A separate validation cohort of 100 to 150 different subjects was used in addition to the approximately 610-subject first cohort. Roughly 310 gigabases of sequencing data and approximately 80 million unique TCR sequences were included in an early release covering roughly 700 HLA-typed donors. HLA typing included class I and class II loci at four-digit resolution. Four or five DR-DQ haplotypes were treated as single units for association and clustering because of strong linkage in the cohort. A later genetic analysis used genome-wide SNP genotypes for about 60% of the roughly 670 donors, treating that subset as a discovery cohort. High-throughput TCR immunosequencing, statistical association of individual TCRs with disease status, and machine learning were combined to predict cytomegalovirus infection status. A later analysis re-analyzed previously published TCR beta repertoires from several hundred donors and added high-resolution HLA genotyping to study TCR occurrence patterns. Donor age, sex, ethnicity and CMV serostatus were collected together with the repertoire data. Typing coverage differed by locus: A, B, C, DRB1 and DQB1 were typed in roughly 620-640 donors, DQA1 in 522, DPA1 in around 580, and DPB1 in approximately 450. The study aimed to test whether signatures of past pathogen exposure could be identified by cataloging public T cell receptors. An earlier analysis of several hundred of the donors used high-throughput TCR beta sequencing to judge whether each TCR beta V gene segment behaved as functional or pseudogenic. The genetic ancestry cluster associated with self-reported Caucasian donors included over 65% of the approximately 430 genotyped donors. Among about 360 genotyped donors of the cohort, an average of around 240,000 unique TCR beta nucleotide sequences were sequenced per donor, approximately 20% of them non-productive. Using immunosequencing, the study profiled T cell repertoires from 640 or so subjects and related those repertoires to cytomegalovirus serostatus. All discovery cohort repertoires had been generated on a single sequencing platform. In the later analysis, no new phenotypic data were used to find candidate immune exposures; instead, reliance was placed on TCR beta sequences and their occurrence across donors.

CDR1 and CDR2 were assigned from the germline V gene as KGHSH and LQKENI. V is reduced by 2 bases and J by 3 bases, leaving a spacing of 14 bases between them. There are 15 amino acids in the CDR3, from cysteine to phenylalanine inclusive. Only the CDR3 DNA is retained, 45 bases long and in frame from the first base. The cohort was made up of 666 healthy bone marrow donors. At the time of sampling, every cohort member was nominally healthy, though immune exposures that went unrecorded were likely present. The donor tested CMV seropositive, placing the donor among the 290 or so seropositive members of the cohort. Every donor gave a peripheral blood sample, and the peripheral blood mononuclear cells from that sample were used for TCR beta sequencing. Genomic DNA extraction from the blood cell samples was performed with the Qiagen DNeasy Blood Extraction Kit. The research as a whole found: A few of the identified cytomegalovirus-associated TCR beta chains were confirmed in vitro to be specific for cytomegalovirus antigens. A later analysis found that HLA-associated TCR beta chains were more clonally expanded and had lower generation probabilities than equally common non-associated chains. Assigning TCR associations to individual alleles was difficult when HLA alleles, especially DR and DQ, strongly co-occurred. Broadly in line with IMGT annotations, most TCR beta V segments showed up in productive rearrangements about 90% or about 30% of the time in an earlier analysis of 587 of the donors. Some IMGT-functional V segments, including TRBV6-2 and TRBV6-3, could not be distinguished by the 87-base-pair reads and were therefore excluded. Linkage disequilibrium might explain the correlated functional status among segregating V segments, but an unknown experimental factor could not be ruled out. Sequencing depth was assumed to be roughly uniform across donors in the presence/absence analyses, though that assumption may not hold. This cohort had only TCR beta chains sequenced, and the lack of alpha or paired-chain data limited which features could be detected. According to a later analysis, TCR association rates differed among HLA loci, with DRB1 alleles showing the most associated TCRs and HLA-C alleles showing the fewest. A further reported finding was that TCR beta sequences accurately predicted the HLA-A and HLA-B alleles for most subjects in the first cohort. Most CMV-associated TCR beta chains appeared to be HLA-restricted in a later analysis, and the HLA associations seemed to be driven largely by CMV exposure. The sequencing pipeline was judged likely to have produced a cluster of highly shared sequence variants as a technical artifact. Because some donors lacked HLA typing at each locus, the association tests relied only on the typed subset. Most TCR sequences were seen in very few donors, while some public TCRs were found in many individuals. The authors suggested that the approach could potentially be generalized to other disease states and immunological phenotypes. At a false discovery rate of 0.05, a later analysis linked approximately 18,000 TCR beta sequences to specific HLA alleles. The study gave a list of roughly 150 TCR beta chains associated with cytomegalovirus. Immune exposure information for the cohort was limited to CMV serostatus. A later genetic analysis reported fewer N-insertions in productive TCRs among donors in an Asian-associated ancestry cluster than the roughly 720-donor mean. V-gene and J-gene trimming of TCR beta chains was associated with a missense DCLRE1C variant in a later genetic analysis, and the association was replicated in an independent cohort. Cytomegalovirus status was reported to be diagnosed by the classifier with high specificity and sensitivity in both the original and validation cohorts. Several of the top co-occurrence clusters appeared to be linked to parvovirus B19, influenza, CMV and Epstein-Barr virus, according to a later analysis. The earlier analysis of 587 of the donors excluded approximately 15 rarely observed V segments, including chromosome 9 orphons, because counts were too low.

Libraries were prepared through the immunoSEQ multiplex PCR assay. For the multiplex PCR, a mixture combining 60 forward primers for TCR Vbeta segments and 13 reverse primers for TCR Jbeta segments was used. Amplification of the CDR3 region of rearranged TCR beta genes was performed with a multiplex PCR assay on genomic DNA. On the Illumina HiSeq System, the amplified TCR beta libraries were sequenced as 87-base-pair reads. Turning to the authors' computational methods: A later analysis counted about 80 million unique TCR beta chains across the 650 to 800 repertoires, and 10 million to 11 million of these chains were shared by at least two donors. A nearest-neighbor algorithm error-corrected the raw reads and collapsed the reads into unique sequences, merging closely related sequences to remove PCR and sequencing errors. Alignment of CDR3 sequences to IMGT reference sequences was used to assign V, D and J gene segments. For a sequence to be retained, at least a six-nucleotide match to both a V gene segment and a J gene segment was required. Rearrangements were called productive when the CDR3 lacked stop codons and stayed in frame with V and J; all others were non-productive. Following IMGT convention, CDR3 was defined as the stretch from the second conserved V-encoded cysteine to the conserved J-encoded phenylalanine. Sequences without an unambiguous match to a single V gene segment were excluded from the earlier analysis of 450 to 750 of the donors. In an earlier analysis of around 600 of the donors, V segments were called functional above 56.7% productive rearrangements and were called segregating when the between-donor standard deviation exceeded 5%. A statistical classification framework was developed to diagnose cytomegalovirus status using the catalog of TCR beta chain sequences. A later analysis assigned V and J genes by comparing TCR nucleotide sequences with IMGT/GENE-DB human TR gene sequences. The TCRdist pipeline was used in a later analysis to assign CDR3 sequences and most-parsimonious VDJ recombination scenarios. In a later analysis, every TCR beta chain was defined by the combination of its CDR3 amino acid sequence and its V-gene family, and reads without a unique V-gene family were dropped. As a way to deal with suspected cross-contamination and a sequencing artifact, a later analysis dropped 592 nucleotide sequences that were highly shared and had low generation probability. A later analysis calculated a clonal expansion index for each public chain from normalized within-repertoire ranks of inferred template counts. A later analysis computed generation probabilities with a VDJ recombination model fitted to out-of-frame rearrangements, and checked the results against IGoR. In a later analysis, hypergeometric tests were used to score TCR-TCR, TCR-HLA and TCR-CMV co-occurrence, with a repertoire-size bias correction applied to TCR pairs. A later analysis estimated false discovery rates by permuting HLA or CMV assignments 20 times. In a later analysis, co-occurring TCRs were grouped using DBSCAN, with TCRdist sequence similarity added in when clustering inside HLA-allele-positive subsets. Repertoires with fewer than 30,000 or more than 120,000 public chains, plus five repertoires with anomalous nucleotide sharing, were excluded from co-occurrence clustering. Drawn from immuneACCESS, this table holds only the in-frame rearrangements with V and J called that TCRdb kept. Clones are partly lost; checked studies trace under half to an unresolved V gene and leave the rest unexplained. That table furnishes V, J and clone size, whereas the DNA furnished D and trimming. Present in this sample are 100,000 or so clones, 50% to 70% of which were seen just once. The top ten clonotypes cover about 3.8% of the sample.

Details on this clone: What this receptor recognizes is not known. No base-level quality is on record; no much larger clone is a single base apart.

This receptor was obtained from a young man in good health and CMV-seropositive. The rearranged segments are TRBV18 and TRBJ2-7; the best D guess is TRBD2, with 5 bases matching. The material sequenced was PBMCs. The CDR3 region has the sequence CASSPSSRWGYEQYF. The nucleotide sequence reads TGTGCCAGCTCACCATCTAGCAGGTGGGGCTACGAGCAGTACTTC.